One TCR beta chain is described in this entry. Its target is not known. Germline V gene lookup returns CDR1 SGDLS and CDR2 YYNGEE. The CDR3 covers 12 residues. The trim removed 2 bases at V and 7 bases at J, leaving 2 bases unmatched. The PCR made use of 60 Vbeta and 13 Jbeta primers. The assay was immunoSEQ multiplex PCR, and TCRdb's table has in-frame clones only and misses some. The specimen's table records about 130,000 clones. This sample was taken from a study of cytomegalovirus exposure and HLA in healthy donors. Background on the study: HLA-typed donors were the source of 90 million or so unique TCRs, which an early data release held.

Study-wide points: Cytomegalovirus association was assigned to approximately 160 TCR beta chains. There were some V segments, including TRBV6-2 and TRBV6-3, excluded as indistinguishable. Presence/absence analysis assumed near-uniform sequencing depth across donors.

The specimen sequenced was PBMCs. This sequence joins TRBV9 and TRBJ1-1; 7 bases are shared with TRBD1. The receptor was derived from a woman aged 40 to 50 in good health and CMV-seropositive. CDR3 DNA sequence: TGTGCCAGCAGCGTCAGGGGGGATGAAGCTTTCTTT. Translating it yields CASSVRGDEAFF.